The present T cell receptor (beta chain) was sequenced within a study of cytomegalovirus exposure and HLA in healthy donors. In its sample, this clone was seen a few times. In germline, CDR1 is SGHNT, CDR2 YENEEA. Trimming removed 0 bases at V and 8 bases at J, with 5 bases between. The CDR3 spans 13 residues. Both 60 Vbeta primers and 13 Jbeta primers went into the PCR. Method: immunoSEQ multiplex PCR; TCRdb's copy keeps in-frame clones and lacks some. Of about 140,000 clones listed, about four fifths are singletons. This clonotype originated in a woman aged 18-35 years in good health and CMV-seropositive. The rearrangement uses TRBV11-3 and TRBJ1-6; D gene ambiguous. Sequencing was done on a sample of PBMCs. CDR3 nucleotide sequence: TGTGCCAGCAGCTTAGAGTCGGATTCACCCCTCCACTTT. Its protein is CASSLESDSPLHF.